This T cell receptor beta chain was identified during a study of glioma-infiltrating T cells (dated by TCRdb to between 2015 and 2016). Study-level background: The study sequenced TCR alpha- and beta-chain repertoires from glioma tissue, from non-neoplastic brain tissue and from matched peripheral blood mononuclear cells. To measure how far tissue and blood T-cell populations diverged, each tissue-infiltrating repertoire was compared against the peripheral blood repertoire of the same patient. The paired cohort comprised three low-grade glioma patients, 7 or 8 primary glioblastoma patients and three non-glioma patients contributing non-neoplastic brain tissue.

TCR alpha and beta CDR3 regions were amplified with the iRepertoire nested amplicon-rescue multiplex PCR (arm-PCR) platform from RNA. The input for one-step reverse transcription and amplification was 100-400 ng of either tissue mRNA or PBMC total RNA. Following bead purification, Illumina adapters were added through a secondary multiplex PCR, and the libraries were then gel-purified between 200 and 400 bp. The libraries contained internal 6-nucleotide barcodes that were used for demultiplexing. The libraries were sequenced on an Illumina MiSeq using 2x220 or 2x250 nucleotide paired-end reads. The study's processing was this. Paired reads were merged using FLASH 1.2.11 and aligned with BWA-MEM to the GRCh37 human genome, and TRA and TRB reads were then extracted. For V and J assignment, an IMGT-derived reference of cassette sequences and CDR3 motifs that included pseudogenes was used. Three-frame translation of reads was performed, and productive CDR3s were defined as those with a C...FGXG motif and no stop codons. Unique combinations of V-J cassette pair and CDR3 amino acid sequence were defined as clonotypes. Reads were filtered by Hamming distance, thresholded by each sample's sequence error rate in mapped regions. TCRdb ran its own pipeline on the public reads, namely fastp trimming at Q25 and MiXCR clone calling, and kept in-frame beta chains. Under each unique CDR3 protein, matching rows form one entry showing the most common genes and DNA. TCRdb assigned the V and J calls; the authors' analysis was not used. The sample includes approximately 120,000 distinct CDR3 sequences, with 20% to 25% observed a single time. The top ten clones comprise roughly a third of the sample.

CDR1 and CDR2 (MGHRA, YSYEKL) derive from the germline V gene. The CDR3, cysteine through phenylalanine, is 16 amino acids long. The only DNA kept is the CDR3, 48 bases in frame from the first base. V and J are trimmed by 2 bases and 2 bases, and the gene matches miss 6 bases of the junction. The full study reports these points: Group comparisons rested on small numbers: three non-neoplastic, three low-grade glioma and 7 or 8 glioblastoma patients. In non-neoplastic patients, VJ-independent divergence between tissue and blood fell below expectation, whereas in all gliomas, and especially in low-grade gliomas, the divergence rose above expectation. Only a very small number of CDR3 sequences turned up in both tissue and blood, a result put down to high CDR3 diversity combined with limited sampling.

The table lists this clonotype with many counts. Which antigen it targets is not known. No base qualities exist here, and no much larger clone lies one base off it. The V gene is TRBV4-1 and the J gene is TRBJ2-7, with TRBD2 matching 10 junction bases. Sequenced input: glioma tissue, nonneoplastic brain tissue, or PBMCs (not recorded which). The origin of this receptor is a human donor with low-grade glioma or glioblastoma, undergoing nonglioma brain surgery, or in good health (not recorded which). The DNA is as follows: TGCGCCAGCAGCCAACTTAGCGGGGGGTCAACCTACGAGCAGTACTTC. Its protein is CASSQLSGGSTYEQYF.